This T cell receptor (beta chain) was sequenced during a study of blood T cell repertoires in COVID-19. TCRdb keeps only in-frame clones here, not all; method: immunoSEQ multiplex PCR. Of fewer than 350,000 clones listed, about nine tenths are singletons. CDR1 and CDR2 from the germline V gene are SNHLY and FYNNEI. V was shortened by 3 bases and J by 5 bases, with 7 bases between the two germline ends. The CDR3 length is 13 residues. Individuals drawn from approximately 26 US areas were roughly 18 to 95 years old. All exposed participants met a person with COVID-19 within 2 weeks before entering the study.

The origin of this receptor is a woman aged 25 to 45 who had been exposed to COVID-19. The chain links TRBV2 to TRBJ1-4; D call uncertain. The sample taken for sequencing was PBMCs or T cells enriched from blood (not recorded which). The CDR3, as DNA: TGTGCCAGCAGTGACCCGGGAAATGAAAAACTGTTTTTT. It encodes CASSDPGNEKLFF.